The TCR beta chain under discussion was sequenced for a study of PD-1 blockade in classical Hodgkin lymphoma. TCRdb keeps only in-frame clones here, not all; method: immunoSEQ multiplex PCR. The sample contains some 890 clones, roughly nine tenths of which appear only once. No patient escaped relapse after autologous stem cell transplantation, and brentuximab vedotin exposure varied. Out of thawed PBMCs, magnetic negative selection purified CD4+ T cells. This CDR3 region has 14 residues. V was shortened by 0 bases and J by 2 bases, with 8 bases between the two germline ends. Per the germline V gene, CDR1 is MNHNY and CDR2 is SVGAGI (reference sequence).

The sample in question was CD4+ T cells from blood, obtained at baseline. The V and J genes are TRBV6-6 and TRBJ2-7; no definite D call. This TCR came from a human donor with classical Hodgkin lymphoma. CDR3 sequence: CASSYSAFTYEQYF. The CDR3 DNA reads TGTGCCAGCAGTTACTCGGCGTTTACCTACGAGCAGTACTTC.